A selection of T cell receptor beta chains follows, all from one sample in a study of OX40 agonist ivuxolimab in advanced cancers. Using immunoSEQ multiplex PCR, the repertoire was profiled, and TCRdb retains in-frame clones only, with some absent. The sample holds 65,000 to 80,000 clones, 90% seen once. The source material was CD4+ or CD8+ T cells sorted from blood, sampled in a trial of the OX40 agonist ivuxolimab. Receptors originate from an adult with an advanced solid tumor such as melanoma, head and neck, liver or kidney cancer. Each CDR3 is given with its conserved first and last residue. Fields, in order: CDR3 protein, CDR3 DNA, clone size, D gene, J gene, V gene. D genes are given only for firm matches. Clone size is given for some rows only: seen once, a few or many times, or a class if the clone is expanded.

cdr3_aa: CAWSRGPIEQYF
cdr3_nt: TGTGCCTGGTCTCGGGGACCGATCGAGCAGTACTTC
clone_size: -
d_call: -
j_call: TRBJ2-7
v_call: TRBV30

cdr3_aa: CASRERPEIRYNEQFF
cdr3_nt: TGCGCCAGCAGGGAACGGCCAGAAATCCGATACAATGAGCAGTTCTTC
clone_size: -
d_call: -
j_call: TRBJ2-1
v_call: TRBV5-1

cdr3_aa: CASRGTVPTGELFF
cdr3_nt: TGCGCCAGCAGAGGGACAGTTCCCACCGGGGAGCTGTTTTTT
clone_size: -
d_call: TRBD1
j_call: TRBJ2-2
v_call: TRBV10-2

cdr3_aa: CASSLQGRQPQHF
cdr3_nt: TGTGCCAGCAGCCTACAGGGGAGGCAGCCCCAGCATTTT
clone_size: -
d_call: TRBD1
j_call: TRBJ1-5
v_call: TRBV27

cdr3_aa: CASNKPPSEKLFF
cdr3_nt: TGTGCCAGTAACAAACCTCCGAGTGAAAAACTGTTTTTT
clone_size: -
d_call: -
j_call: TRBJ1-4
v_call: TRBV19

cdr3_aa: CASSERRGGPYEQYF
cdr3_nt: TGTGCCAGCAGCGAGAGACGGGGAGGTCCCTACGAGCAGTACTTC
clone_size: -
d_call: -
j_call: TRBJ2-7
v_call: TRBV11-2

cdr3_aa: CASSLELAVGTQYF
cdr3_nt: TGTGCCAGCAGCTTAGAACTAGCTGTAGGGACCCAGTACTTC
clone_size: once
d_call: -
j_call: TRBJ2-5
v_call: TRBV11-2

cdr3_aa: CASRPRDSIFTDTQYF
cdr3_nt: TGTGCCAGCAGACCGCGGGACAGTATTTTCACAGATACGCAGTATTTT
clone_size: -
d_call: -
j_call: TRBJ2-3
v_call: TRBV7-8

cdr3_aa: CASSYQFRGRAGELFF
cdr3_nt: TGTGCCAGCAGTTACCAGTTCAGGGGGCGAGCCGGGGAGCTGTTTTTT
clone_size: -
d_call: TRBD1
j_call: TRBJ2-2
v_call: TRBV6-5

cdr3_aa: CASSPPQGSETQYF
cdr3_nt: TGTGCCAGCTCACCACCACAGGGTTCGGAGACCCAGTACTTC
clone_size: -
d_call: -
j_call: TRBJ2-5
v_call: TRBV18